This TCR beta chain was profiled in a study of CD8+ T cells in alopecia areata. Study in general: Skin was taken from 6-12-month-old C3H/HeJ graft donors that had spontaneous alopecia and grafted onto approximately 6-11-week-old female C3H/HeJ mice.

cDNA prepared by RNA extraction and subsequent reverse transcription served as the template for sequencing. Data came from immunoSEQ multiplex PCR; TCRdb stores just in-frame clones and leaves some out. The sample contains more than 250,000 clones, none of them singletons. Study results and limitations: Lesional tissue from the scalp (especially in alopecia totalis/universalis) showed higher clonality than normal scalp. When scalp samples are sequenced, resident alphabeta T cells of normal skin are also captured. Mice showed TCR sharing more clearly than patients did, possibly owing to HLA.

CD4, CD8alpha, NKG2D, NKG2ACE and other markers were used to sort pooled cutaneous lymph node cells. This clone was detected a few times. Its antigen remains unidentified. Genes and germline are mouse. The read ends 3 residues before the CDR3 terminus; that terminus is restored from the germline J gene. Trimming took off 2 bases at V and 5 bases at J, with 11 bases between the two ends. The V gene's germline CDR1 is NNHNN and CDR2 SYGAGS (reference sequence). The CDR3 runs 15 residues. The sample consisted of CD4+ T cells sorted from a lymph node. This sequence originates from a C3H/HeJ mouse with alopecia areata. The mouse strain carries the MHC haplotype H2-k. This sequence joins TRBV13-2 and TRBJ1-6, with D tentatively TRBD1 (5 bases). TRBJ1-6 is known as an ORF, though its function is uncertain. CDR3 bases read: TGTGCCAGCGGTGAACCGACAGAGAATAATTCGCCC. Translating gives CASGEPTENNSP. The CDR3, in full, reads CASGEPTENNSPLYF.